This T cell receptor (beta chain) was identified during a study of cytomegalovirus exposure and HLA in healthy donors (dated by TCRdb to 2017 to 2019). About the investigation overall: In an earlier analysis of 450 to 750 of the donors, 250 to 350 Gb of sequence data and 120 million or so unique TCR beta sequences from about 180 million T cells were reported. About 330 gigabases of sequencing data and 70 million to 95 million unique TCR sequences made up an early release that covered approximately 650 HLA-typed donors. Of the roughly 400 genotyped donors, approximately 80% were placed in the genetic ancestry cluster associated with self-reported Caucasian donors. The study aimed to test whether cataloging public T cell receptors could reveal signatures of past pathogen exposure. The study used immunosequencing to profile the T cell repertoires of under 700 subjects and linked those repertoires to cytomegalovirus serostatus. Besides the first cohort of some 670 subjects, a separate validation cohort made up of over 100 different subjects was used. To predict cytomegalovirus infection status, the study combined high-throughput TCR immunosequencing, statistical association of individual TCRs with disease status, and machine learning. A later analysis re-examined previously published TCR beta repertoires from hundreds of donors and added high-resolution HLA genotyping to investigate patterns of TCR occurrence. Rather than drawing on any new phenotypic data, the later analysis identified candidate immune exposures from TCR beta sequences and the way those sequences occurred across donors. An earlier analysis of several hundred of the donors used high-throughput TCR beta sequencing to judge whether each TCR beta V gene segment behaved as functional or pseudogenic. Donor age, sex, ethnicity and CMV serostatus were collected together with the repertoire data. In a later genetic analysis, genome-wide SNP genotypes for about 65% of the 666 donors were used, and that subset was treated as a discovery cohort. All discovery cohort repertoires had been generated using a single sequencing platform. HLA typing covered class I and class II loci at four-digit resolution. Typing coverage differed by locus: A, B, C, DRB1 and DQB1 were typed in roughly 629-630 donors, DQA1 in about 560, DPA1 in approximately 600, and DPB1 in 450 to 480. Because of strong linkage in the cohort, 5 or 6 DR-DQ haplotypes were treated as single units for association and clustering. Among 300 to 450 genotyped donors of the cohort, an average of around 240,000 unique TCR beta nucleotide sequences were sequenced per donor, roughly 20% of them non-productive.

Libraries were built with the immunoSEQ multiplex PCR assay. For the multiplex PCR, a mixture combining 60 forward primers for TCR Vbeta segments and 13 reverse primers for TCR Jbeta segments was used. The CDR3 region of rearranged TCR beta genes was amplified from genomic DNA with a multiplex PCR assay. Amplified TCR beta libraries were sequenced as 87-base-pair reads on the Illumina HiSeq System. For the original study's pipeline: Across the 700 or so repertoires, a later analysis counted 80 million or so unique TCR beta chains, 9.5 million to 13 million of which were shared by at least two donors. A nearest-neighbor algorithm error-corrected the raw reads and collapsed the reads into unique sequences, merging closely related sequences to remove PCR and sequencing errors. To assign V, D and J gene segments, CDR3 sequences were aligned to IMGT reference sequences. For a sequence to be retained, at least a six-nucleotide match to both a V gene segment and a J gene segment was required. A rearrangement was called productive if the CDR3 had no stop codons and remained in frame with V and J, and every other rearrangement was called non-productive. CDR3 was defined by IMGT convention, running from the second conserved V-encoded cysteine to the conserved J-encoded phenylalanine. Sequences without an unambiguous match to a single V gene segment were excluded from the earlier analysis of a few hundred of the donors. In an earlier analysis of 587 of the donors, a V segment was called functional when productive rearrangements were above 56.7%, and segregating when the standard deviation between donors exceeded 5%. A statistical classification framework was developed to diagnose cytomegalovirus status using the catalog of TCR beta chain sequences. V and J gene assignment, in a later analysis, came from comparing TCR nucleotide sequences with IMGT/GENE-DB human TR gene sequences. The TCRdist pipeline was used in a later analysis to assign CDR3 sequences and most-parsimonious VDJ recombination scenarios. In a later analysis, each TCR beta chain was defined by its CDR3 amino acid sequence together with its V-gene family, and reads without a unique V-gene family were excluded. As a way to deal with suspected cross-contamination and a sequencing artifact, a later analysis dropped under 600 nucleotide sequences that were highly shared and had low generation probability. In a later analysis, a clonal expansion index was calculated for each public chain from normalized within-repertoire ranks of inferred template counts. In a later analysis, generation probabilities were computed using a VDJ recombination model fitted to out-of-frame rearrangements, and the results were checked against IGoR. In a later analysis, hypergeometric tests were used to score TCR-TCR, TCR-HLA and TCR-CMV co-occurrence, with a repertoire-size bias correction applied to TCR pairs. A later analysis estimated false discovery rates by permuting HLA or CMV assignments 20 times. A later analysis grouped co-occurring TCRs with DBSCAN, adding TCRdist sequence similarity when clustering within HLA-allele-positive subsets. Repertoires with fewer than 30,000 or more than 120,000 public chains were left out of co-occurrence clustering, as were four to six repertoires with anomalous nucleotide sharing. The table comes from immuneACCESS by way of TCRdb, which keeps in-frame sequences with V and J called. Part of the clones is missing from these tables; in studies checked, under half for an unresolved V gene and the rest for unknown reasons. D and trimming were read from the DNA, whereas the V and J calls and clone size are those reported in that table. For this sample the table gives about 260,000 clones, of which approximately 85% were detected only once. Roughly 2% of the sample is in the top ten clones.

What the authors observed across the whole study: The only immune exposure information available for the cohort was CMV serostatus. The authors suggested that the approach could potentially be generalized to other disease states and immunological phenotypes. The study listed approximately 160 TCR beta chains as associated with cytomegalovirus. A later genetic analysis associated a missense DCLRE1C variant with V-gene and J-gene trimming of TCR beta chains, and an independent cohort replicated the association. A later genetic analysis reported fewer N-insertions in productive TCRs among donors in an Asian-associated ancestry cluster than the roughly 690-donor mean. A cluster of highly shared sequence variants was judged likely to represent a technical artifact of the sequencing pipeline. In an earlier analysis of about 600 of the donors, most TCR beta V segments appeared in productive rearrangements about 90% or about 30% of the time, broadly matching IMGT annotations. Correlated functional status among segregating V segments might reflect linkage disequilibrium, but an unknown experimental factor could not be ruled out. Some IMGT-functional V segments, including TRBV6-2 and TRBV6-3, could not be told apart with the 87-base-pair reads, so those segments were excluded. At a false discovery rate of 0.05, a later analysis linked some 17,000 TCR beta sequences to specific HLA alleles. According to a later analysis, most CMV-associated TCR beta chains appeared to be HLA-restricted, and the HLA associations seemed to be driven largely by CMV exposure. In a later analysis, HLA-associated TCR beta chains showed more clonal expansion and lower generation probabilities than non-associated chains that were equally common. Because HLA typing was missing for some donors at each locus, association tests included only the typed subset. A further reported finding was that TCR beta sequences accurately predicted the HLA-A and HLA-B alleles for most subjects in the first cohort. Strong co-occurrence of HLA alleles, especially DR and DQ, made assigning TCR associations to individual alleles difficult. Three of the identified cytomegalovirus-associated TCR beta chains were confirmed in vitro to be specific for cytomegalovirus antigens. Over 15 rarely observed V segments, including chromosome 9 orphons, were excluded from the earlier analysis of approximately 500 of the donors because counts were too low. A later analysis found that TCR association rates varied across HLA loci, with DRB1 alleles showing the most associated TCRs and HLA-C alleles the fewest. In this cohort, only TCR beta chains were sequenced, and detectable features were limited by the absence of alpha or paired-chain data. Most TCR sequences were seen in very few donors, while some public TCRs were found in many individuals. Cytomegalovirus status was reported to be diagnosed by the classifier with high specificity and sensitivity in both the original and validation cohorts. The presence/absence analyses assumed that sequencing depth was roughly uniform across donors, and that assumption may not be true. A later analysis reported that several top co-occurrence clusters appeared linked to parvovirus B19, influenza, CMV and Epstein-Barr virus.

As to this clone: What antigen it recognizes has not been identified. The junction departs from the called germline gene at one end, perhaps through a read error.

The cohort comprised several hundred healthy bone marrow donors. Cohort members were all nominally healthy when sampled, although unrecorded immune exposures were likely present. The donor tested CMV seropositive, placing the donor among the roughly 300 seropositive members of the cohort. A peripheral blood sample was collected from each donor, and TCR beta sequencing was performed on peripheral blood mononuclear cells. The Qiagen DNeasy Blood Extraction Kit was used to extract genomic DNA from the blood cell samples. Reading the germline V gene (reference sequence) gives CDR1 SEHNR and CDR2 FQNEAQ. The cysteine opens and the phenylalanine closes a CDR3 of 16 amino acids. The entry retains the CDR3 DNA only, 48 bases that are in frame from base 1.

Sequencing was performed on PBMCs. The chain joins TRBV7-9 to TRBJ2-3, and 7 junction bases match TRBD2. This clonotype originated in a woman between 40 and 50 years old in good health and CMV-seropositive. The CDR3 protein sequence reads: CSSSPIAGSPTDTQYF. The DNA sequence is TGTTCCAGCAGCCCGATAGCGGGTTCACCCACGGATACGCAGTATTTT.